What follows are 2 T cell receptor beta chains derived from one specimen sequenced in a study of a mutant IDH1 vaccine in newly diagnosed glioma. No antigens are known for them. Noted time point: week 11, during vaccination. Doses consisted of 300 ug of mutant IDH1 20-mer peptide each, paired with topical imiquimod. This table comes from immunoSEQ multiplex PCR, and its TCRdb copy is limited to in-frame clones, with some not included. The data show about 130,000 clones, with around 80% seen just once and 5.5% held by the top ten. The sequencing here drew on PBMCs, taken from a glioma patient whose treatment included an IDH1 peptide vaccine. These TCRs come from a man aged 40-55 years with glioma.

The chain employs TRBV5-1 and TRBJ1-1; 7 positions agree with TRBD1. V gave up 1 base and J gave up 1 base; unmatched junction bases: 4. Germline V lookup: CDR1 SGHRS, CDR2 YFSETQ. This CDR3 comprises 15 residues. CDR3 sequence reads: CASSLRTGGNTEAFF. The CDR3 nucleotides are TGCGCCAGCAGCTTGCGGACAGGAGGGAACACTGAAGCTTTCTTT. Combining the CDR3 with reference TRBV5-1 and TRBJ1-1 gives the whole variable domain KAGVTQTPRYLIKTRGQQVTLSCSPISGHRSVSWYQQTPGQGLQFLFEYFSETQRNKGNFPGRFSGRQFSNSRSEMNVSTLELGDSALYLCASSLRTGGNTEAFFGQGTRLTVV.

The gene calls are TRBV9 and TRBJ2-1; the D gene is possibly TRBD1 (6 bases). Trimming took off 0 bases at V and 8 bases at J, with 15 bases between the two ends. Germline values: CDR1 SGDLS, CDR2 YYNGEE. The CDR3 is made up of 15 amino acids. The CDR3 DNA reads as TGTGCCAGCAGCGTAGTAGGGGGTCAGGGCCATGAGCAGTTCTTC. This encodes CASSVVGGQGHEQFF.